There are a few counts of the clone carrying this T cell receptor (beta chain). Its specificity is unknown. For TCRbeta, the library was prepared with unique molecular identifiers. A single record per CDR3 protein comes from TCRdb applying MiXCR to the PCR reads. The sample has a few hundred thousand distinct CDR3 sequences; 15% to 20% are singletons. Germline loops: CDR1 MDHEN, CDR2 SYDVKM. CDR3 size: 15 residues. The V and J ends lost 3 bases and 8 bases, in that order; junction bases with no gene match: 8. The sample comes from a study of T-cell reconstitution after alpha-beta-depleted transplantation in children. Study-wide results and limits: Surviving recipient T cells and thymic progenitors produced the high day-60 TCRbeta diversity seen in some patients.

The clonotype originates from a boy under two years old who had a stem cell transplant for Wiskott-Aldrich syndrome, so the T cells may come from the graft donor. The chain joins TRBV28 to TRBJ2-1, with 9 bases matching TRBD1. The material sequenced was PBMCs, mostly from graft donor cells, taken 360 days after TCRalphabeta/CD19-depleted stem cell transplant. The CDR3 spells CASSFAGTGPDEQFF. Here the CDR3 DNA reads TGTGCCAGCAGTTTTGCCGGGACAGGGCCGGATGAGCAGTTCTTC.